The T cell receptor (beta chain) under discussion was sequenced for a study of blood T cell repertoires in COVID-19 (TCRdb year 2020). Regarding the study in general: Samples from collaborators originated in the United States, Italy and Spain and spanned both the acute and convalescent phases of COVID-19. The material from the prospective study consisted of cDNA or gDNA derived from T cells, B-cell-depleted T cells, or PBMCs. The dataset comprised deeply sampled blood TCRbeta repertoires from subjects exposed to, actively infected with, or recovered from COVID-19. The repertoires were released in a freely available public database intended as a resource for research on the immune response to SARS-CoV-2. Samples were obtained from the ongoing ImmuneRACE study (first 160 participants) and from roughly 1,300 subjects provided by 6 global collaborators. Sample metadata almost always included a de-identified subject ID, COVID-19 status, age in years and sex. Where HLA class I and class II types were available, the types were taken from metadata supplied by the sample provider, not from assay-based typing. Summary of the overall study and its limitations: The quantity of clinical and demographic metadata differed by source and by participant and was supplied without curation.

CDR1 and CDR2, per the germline V gene, are SGDLS and YYNGEE. Trimming removed 3 bases from V and 9 bases from J, leaving 22 bases between the germline ends. The CDR3 measures 16 amino acids from cysteine to phenylalanine. Only CDR3 DNA remains: 48 bases, in frame from the first base. A second Seattle source provided samples from volunteer blood donors who had recovered from COVID-19. Each collaborating institution followed its own protocols to collect whole blood in K2EDTA tubes. For TCRbeta analysis, collaborator samples were shipped as frozen whole blood, as isolated PBMCs, or as DNA extracted from either sample type. Comments on this clone: Its antigen remains undetermined. There are no base qualities to consult, and no much larger clone falls within one base.

TCRbeta CDR3 regions were amplified from genomic DNA by means of the immunoSEQ Assay, a bias-controlled multiplex PCR. Per the source publication's procedure: Nucleated cell counts per sample were estimated from amplification of reference gene primers within the assay. To quantify the absolute abundance of each unique TCRbeta CDR3 rearrangement, sequence reads were collapsed and filtered. For each sample, productive Simpson clonality was calculated as the square root of Simpson's diversity index across productive rearrangements. Not all clones reach the TCRdb copy of this immuneACCESS table, which keeps in-frame sequences only. Checked studies attribute under half of the gap to unresolved V genes and leave the rest unexplained. V, J and clone size derive from that table, while D and trimming were established from the DNA sequence. Within this sample are just under 150,000 clones, with 80% to 90% of them counted one time only. 35% to 40% of the sample goes to the ten largest clones.

This TCR was sampled from a man in his forties or fifties who had recovered from COVID-19. The sequence links TRBV9 to TRBJ2-1, with TRBD2 as a weak D call on 6 bases. The sample taken for sequencing was peripheral blood. The DNA reads as follows: TGTGCCAGCAGCGCCTCGTGGGACTGGGCAAGGAGTGAGCAGTTCTTC. This translates into CASSASWDWARSEQFF.